This T cell receptor (beta chain) was obtained from a study of patients and donors after allogeneic stem cell transplantation. TCRdb redid the calling of the RT-PCR reads with MiXCR, one entry per CDR3 protein. The data hold roughly 40,000 distinct CDR3 sequences, with roughly 30% observed a single time. Per germline, CDR1 SNHLY and CDR2 FYNNEI. The CDR3 runs to 13 residues. The V gene end was trimmed by 10 bases and the J gene end by 1 base; junction bases not matched to a gene: 6. This clonotype was seen many times. Sequencing was carried out using blood, either unsorted or a sorted T cell fraction (not recorded which). This sequence was found in a human donor who was either an allogeneic HSCT recipient or a stem cell or donor lymphocyte infusion donor (not recorded which). It is not recorded whose cells these are; they may come from a transplant donor. The V and J genes are TRBV2 and TRBJ1-1; the match to TRBD1 covers 7 bases. Here the CDR3 DNA reads TGTGCCACCCAGGACAGGCCGAACACTGAAGCTTTCTTT. Protein: CATQDRPNTEAFF.